This T cell receptor (beta chain) was sequenced during a study of cytomegalovirus exposure and HLA in healthy donors. CDR1 and CDR2 (germline): LNHDA, SQIVND (reference sequence). This CDR3 spans 14 amino acids. V shed 3 bases and J shed 1 base, with 9 bases lying between them. Study conclusions and caveats: HLA-A and HLA-B allele assignments for most subjects were reportedly predicted accurately using TCR beta sequences. A previous analysis found most TCR beta V segments productive roughly 87% or roughly 30% of the time. As a later analysis revealed, most CMV-associated TCR beta chains appeared HLA-restricted. In a later analysis, HLA-associated beta chains showed higher expansion and lower generation probabilities than comparable chains.

This clone appeared a single time. Its antigen is not identified. Primers for the PCR totalled 60 Vbeta and 13 Jbeta. TCRdb keeps only in-frame clones here, not all; method: immunoSEQ multiplex PCR. The sample contains 100,000 to 150,000 clones, roughly 79% of which appear only once. What was sequenced was PBMCs. The rearrangement uses TRBV19 and TRBJ2-5; TRBD2 might be the D (6 bases). The TCR sequence derives from a boy aged 2 to 9 in good health and CMV-seronegative. CDR3 DNA: TGTGCCAGTAGTATTGGAGCGGGCCAAGAGACCCAGTACTTC. Amino acid sequence: CASSIGAGQETQYF.